Presented here are 18 T cell receptor beta chains from one specimen sequenced in a study of beta chain features in type 1 diabetes. Whole-study findings and limits: Patients with Type 1 diabetes showed moderately but significantly shorter TCRB CDR3s in all four CD4+ subsets.

What was sequenced were expressed TCRB transcripts, since all of the isolated RNA had been reverse transcribed. Only in-frame clones appear in the TCRdb table, and some are missing; sequencing was by immunoSEQ multiplex PCR. The sample lists 100,000 to 150,000 clones; roughly 10% were seen once. Their antigen targets remain unknown. What was sequenced was central memory CD4+ T cells from blood. Every receptor here comes from a man between 25 and 39 years old with type 1 diabetes.

A few counts support this clone. The chain combines TRBV7-2 with TRBJ1-2; D perhaps matches TRBD1 (5 bases). Trimming took 5 bases from V and 6 from J, leaving 16 bases between them. The CDR3 runs 14 residues. Looked up from germline, CDR1 is SGHTA and CDR2 is FQGNSA. The CDR3 DNA follows: TGTGCCAGCAGCCGTGGAGGGGCGGCGGATGGCTACACCTTC. This encodes CASSRGGAADGYTF.

The V and J genes are TRBV7-3 and TRBJ2-5, with 7 bases fitting TRBD1. The V segment lost 5 bases and the J segment 5 bases; nucleotides outside the gene matches: 11. This CDR3 comprises 15 residues. Germline CDR1 is SGHTA and CDR2 is FQGTGA. This CDR3 reads CASSPGTAQVETQYF. In DNA form, the CDR3 reads TGTGCCAGCAGCCCCGGGACAGCCCAAGTGGAGACCCAGTACTTC. Based on the CDR3 plus reference TRBV7-3 and TRBJ2-5, the full variable domain is GAGVSQTPSNKVTEKGKYVELRCDPISGHTALYWYRQSLGQGPEFLIYFQGTGAADDSGLPNDRFFAVRPEGSVSTLKIQRTERGDSAVYLCASSPGTAQVETQYFGPGTRLLVL.

The rearrangement uses TRBV7-9 and TRBJ2-3; D ambiguous. V lost 5 bases and J lost 4, with 10 bases in between. This CDR3 has 13 residues. The germline V gene has CDR1 SEHNR and CDR2 FQNEAQ (reference sequence). This CDR3 is CASSPPSADTQYF. The CDR3 DNA reads as TGTGCCAGCAGCCCTCCTTCCGCAGATACGCAGTATTTT.

A few counts support this clone. In DNA form, the CDR3 reads TGTGCCAGCAGCCAAGAAGGAGGGGGCAGGGAGCCCCAGCATTTT. Translation gives CASSQEGGGREPQHF. The chain employs TRBV4-2 and TRBJ1-5; the match to TRBD1 covers 7 bases. Germline values: CDR1 LGHNA, CDR2 YNFKEQ. Losses at the gene ends were 0 bases for V and 8 bases for J; bases not matched to a gene: 7. The CDR3 runs 15 residues.

Many counts were recorded for this clone. The chain combines TRBV29-1 with TRBJ2-3; D possibly corresponds to TRBD2 (5 bases). V shed 4 bases and J shed 6 bases, with 11 bases lying between them. The CDR3 consists of 12 residues. Germline V gives CDR1 SQVTM, CDR2 ANQGSEA. Here the CDR3 reads CSVVLGMDTQYF. CDR3 nucleotide sequence: TGCAGCGTTGTACTAGGGATGGATACGCAGTATTTT.

This chain joins TRBV7-2 and TRBJ1-5, with a possible D match to TRBD1 (5 bases). Trimming removed 7 bases from V and 6 bases from J, with 13 bases in between. Germline values: CDR1 SGHTA, CDR2 FQGNSA. The CDR3 has 13 amino acids. The CDR3 sequence: CASTQGYGQPQHF. CDR3 nucleotides: TGTGCCAGCACCCAGGGATACGGTCAGCCCCAGCATTTT.

The chain combines TRBV7-2 with TRBJ1-1; a possible D gene is TRBD1 (5 bases). V was clipped by 5 bases and J by 6 bases, with 16 bases between them. The CDR3 is 14 amino acids. The germline V gene encodes CDR1 SGHTA and CDR2 FQGNSA. CDR3 in DNA: TGTGCCAGCAGCCCCCCTGGGGGGGGTGCTGAAGCTTTCTTT. Protein sequence: CASSPPGGGAEAFF. Based on the CDR3 plus reference TRBV7-2 and TRBJ1-1, the full variable domain is GAGVSQSPSNKVTEKGKDVELRCDPISGHTALYWYRQSLGQGLEFLIYFQGNSAPDKSGLPSDRFSAERTGGSVSTLTIQRTQQEDSAVYLCASSPPGGGAEAFFGQGTRLTVV.

V usage is TRBV5-4 and J usage is TRBJ1-2; a possible D gene is TRBD1 (5 bases). The germline CDR1 and CDR2 sequences are SGHNT and YYREEE (reference sequence). V lost 4 bases and J lost 1, with 20 bases in between. The CDR3 totals 17 residues. The CDR3 loop is CASSPGGRGGGNYGYTF. CDR3 sequence (DNA): TGTGCCAGCAGCCCCGGGGGTCGGGGGGGAGGTAACTATGGCTACACCTTC.

V usage is TRBV6-1 and J usage is TRBJ2-7; 10 bases agree with TRBD1. With 6 bases clipped from V and 5 bases from J, the junction kept 7 bases outside the gene matches. Germline CDR1 and CDR2: MNHNS and SASEGT. The CDR3 covers 14 residues. The chain's CDR3 is CASSDRGLSDEQYF. The DNA of the CDR3 is TGTGCCAGCAGCGACAGGGGGCTGAGTGACGAGCAGTACTTC.

This clone was counted a few times. The chain is built from TRBV9 and TRBJ1-4; D is unclear. The CDR3 spans 15 residues. Germline V lookup: CDR1 SGDLS, CDR2 YYNGEE. V was cut by 0 bases and J by 2 bases, with 8 bases left in between. The CDR3, as DNA: TGTGCCAGCAGCGTAGGAACGCAGACTAATGAAAAACTGTTTTTT. This codes for CASSVGTQTNEKLFF.

This clone turned up a few times. The gene calls are TRBV9 and TRBJ2-3, with D maybe TRBD2 (7 bases). Looked up from germline, CDR1 is SGDLS and CDR2 is YYNGEE. V was trimmed by 4 bases and J by 2 bases, leaving 17 bases between them. CDR3 length: 16 residues. The CDR3 nucleotides are TGTGCCAGCAGCCCCACGGGGGGCCAAACCACAGATACGCAGTATTTT. Amino acid sequence: CASSPTGGQTTDTQYF.

This clone was found a few times. The chain links TRBV6-5 to TRBJ1-2, with TRBD1 matching 9 bases. J was trimmed by 4 bases and V by 6 bases; bases with no gene match: 3. Germline-derived CDR1 and CDR2 are MNHEY and SVGAGI. CDR3 length: 13 amino acids. CDR3 in DNA: TGTGCCAGCAGACAGGGGGCCGGCTATGGCTACACCTTC. Its translation is CASRQGAGYGYTF.

This clone was counted a few times. The rearrangement uses TRBV7-2 and TRBJ2-1; no clear D gene. The ends were cut back, 2 bases at V and 6 bases at J, with 11 bases in the middle. Per germline, CDR1 SGHTA and CDR2 FQGNSA. The CDR3 is made up of 14 amino acids. The CDR3 spells CASSLYWSANEQFF. As DNA, the CDR3 is TGTGCCAGCAGCTTATACTGGTCCGCCAATGAGCAGTTCTTC.

V usage is TRBV11-2 and J usage is TRBJ2-3, with D tentatively TRBD1 (5 bases). CDR1 SGHAT and CDR2 FQNNGV come from the germline V gene. The CDR3 has 14 amino acids. Trimming removed 5 bases at V and 4 bases at J, with 13 bases between. Here the CDR3 reads CASSRAGRADTQYF. As DNA, the CDR3 is TGTGCCAGCAGCCGGGCAGGGCGAGCAGATACGCAGTATTTT. Filled out from reference TRBV11-2 and TRBJ2-3, the complete variable domain reads EAGVAQSPRYKIIEKRQSVAFWCNPISGHATLYWYQQILGQGPKLLIQFQNNGVVDDSQLPKDRFSAERLKGVDSTLKIQPAKLEDSAVYLCASSRAGRADTQYFGPGTRLTVL.

This rearrangement joins TRBV7-9 to TRBJ1-1; TRBD1 matches 7 bases. V was pared by 11 bases and J by 4 bases, with 13 bases of the junction left unmatched. Germline CDR1 reads SEHNR; CDR2 reads FQNEAQ (reference sequence). The CDR3 loop spans 14 amino acids. The DNA for the CDR3 is TGTGCCGTCATCCTAGGGGGCGCGGGCACTGAAGCTTTCTTT. This codes for CAVILGGAGTEAFF.

The table lists this clone with a few counts. The V and J genes are TRBV28 and TRBJ1-5; D possibly corresponds to TRBD1 (6 bases). The germline V and J ends were trimmed by 6 bases and 0 bases, with 9 bases remaining between them. Per germline, CDR1 MDHEN and CDR2 SYDVKM. The length of the CDR3 is 14 residues. The CDR3 loop reads CASSQGGSNQPQHF. Here the CDR3 DNA reads TGTGCCAGCAGCCAAGGGGGTAGCAATCAGCCCCAGCATTTT.

V usage is TRBV11-2 and J usage is TRBJ2-3; the D gene is possibly TRBD1 (5 bases). Germline loops: CDR1 SGHAT, CDR2 FQNNGV. Trimming removed 6 bases from V and 2 bases from J, with 12 bases in between. This CDR3 is built from 14 residues. The DNA of the CDR3 is TGTGCCAGCAGATACGACAGAAACACAGATACGCAGTATTTT. Its protein is CASRYDRNTDTQYF.

The chain is built from TRBV5-1 and TRBJ1-2; 9 bases are shared with TRBD1. Trimming cost V 5 bases and J 7 bases; bases outside gene matches: 9. The length of the CDR3 is 14 residues. Germline CDR1 reads SGHRS; CDR2 reads YFSETQ. The DNA of the CDR3 is TGCGCCAGCAGTTCGGGACAGGGAAAAGGTGGCTACACCTTC. It translates to CASSSGQGKGGYTF.